Listed here are 25 T cell receptor beta chains from one sample, sequenced in a study of STAT3 mutations in large granular lymphocyte leukemia (dated by TCRdb to between 2019 and 2020). Overall study results and their limits: Every T-LGLL patient showed at least one immunodominant TCRbeta clonotype, and about half showed multiple immunodominant subclonotypes.

These TCRs' antigens remain unknown. Library creation used the immunoSEQ multiplex PCR assay. In TCRdb, the immuneACCESS table is reduced to in-frame sequences with V and J assigned. These tables do not hold every clone; where another copy was compared, an unresolved V gene accounts for under half, and the others remain unexplained. Here the sample has about 4,300 clones; roughly 60% occur a single time. About 36% of the sample is in the top ten clones. The sample consisted of PBMCs. Receptor source: a human donor with T large granular lymphocyte leukemia. Some clones in this sample may be carry-over from other donors' samples.

The gene calls are TRBV5-4 and TRBJ2-7; D might be TRBD2 (6 bases). The CDR3 runs 14 residues. Germline assignment: CDR1 SGHNT and CDR2 YYREEE (reference sequence). Trimming removed 2 bases from V and 0 bases from J, with 9 bases in between. CDR3 residues: CASSFLGLSYEQYF. DNA for the CDR3: TGTGCCAGCAGCTTTCTGGGACTCTCCTACGAGCAGTACTTC.

The chain has TRBV18 and TRBJ1-6; D is undetermined. V dropped 2 bases and J dropped 8 bases, with 10 bases sitting between them. CDR1 is KGHSH, CDR2 LQKENI, per germline. This CDR3 spans 14 amino acids. As DNA, the CDR3 is TGTGCCAGCTCACCAGGGATGCTAGATTCACCCCTCCACTTT. This sequence encodes CASSPGMLDSPLHF.

This clone was counted a single time. This chain links TRBV30 with TRBJ1-6; 8 bases agree with TRBD1. CDR1 and CDR2 (germline): GTSNPN, SVGIG (reference sequence). The CDR3 loop spans 14 amino acids. V lost 4 bases and J lost 10; bases outside the gene matches: 9. CDR3 protein: CAWTPDRVGSPLHF. The CDR3 bases are TGTGCCTGGACACCGGACAGGGTGGGCTCACCCCTCCACTTT.

The V and J genes are TRBV30 and TRBJ2-7; TRBD2 aligns across 11 bases. J was trimmed by 3 bases and V by 5 bases; bases with no gene match: 6. The germline V gene encodes CDR1 GTSNPN and CDR2 SVGIG (reference sequence). This CDR3 spans 14 amino acids. The CDR3 sequence is CAWGAGLAVYEQYF. The CDR3 DNA follows: TGTGCCTGGGGGGCGGGACTAGCGGTCTACGAGCAGTACTTC.

This clone was detected only a few times. V is TRBV5-1 and J is TRBJ2-7; the D gene could be TRBD1 or TRBD2 (5 bases each). Germline-derived CDR1 and CDR2 are SGHRS and YFSETQ. The CDR3 is made up of 13 amino acids. V was clipped by 2 bases and J by 6 bases, with 12 bases between them. In DNA form, the CDR3 reads TGCGCCAGCAGCTTAATACCTGGGGGCGAGCAGTACTTC. Its protein product is CASSLIPGGEQYF.

This clone was seen just once. J is TRBJ2-3 and V is TRBV5-4; 13 bases agree with TRBD2. V lost 4 bases, J lost 3 bases, and 5 bases stayed unmatched. There are 16 residues in the CDR3. CDR1 and CDR2 from the germline V gene are SGHNT and YYREEE (reference sequence). CDR3 DNA: TGTGCCAGCAGCCCACTAGCGGGAGGGCCAACAGATACGCAGTATTTT. It codes for CASSPLAGGPTDTQYF. The full variable domain, completed using reference TRBV5-4 and TRBJ2-3, is ETGVTQSPTHLIKTRGQQVTLRCSSQSGHNTVSWYQQALGQGPQFIFQYYREEENGRGNFPPRFSGLQFPNYSSELNVNALELDDSALYLCASSPLAGGPTDTQYFGPGTRLTVL.

The chain carries TRBV6-5 and TRBJ1-4; possibly TRBD1 for D (5 bases). V lost 2 bases and J 14 bases, leaving 21 bases between the germline ends. Germline CDR1 MNHEY, CDR2 SVGAGI. CDR3 length equals 15 residues. The CDR3: CASSYTGRGLEGLFF. The CDR3 DNA sequence: TGTGCCAGCAGTTACACGGGGCGGGGACTGGAGGGCCTGTTTTTT.

The chain couples TRBV5-6 to TRBJ1-2, with D perhaps matching TRBD1 (5 bases). The V end was cut by 5 bases, the J end by 4 bases, with 15 bases between. The CDR3 consists of 14 residues. Germline CDR1 is SGHDT and CDR2 is YYEEEE. The DNA for the CDR3 is TGTGCCAGCAGTTCCTGGGGGGTTATCTATGGCTACACCTTC. This gives the protein CASSSWGVIYGYTF.

This clone was detected only a few times. The CDR3 sequence: CASSETSGGTDTQYF. CDR3 DNA: TGTGCCAGCAGTGAAACTAGCGGGGGCACAGATACGCAGTATTTT. The genes are TRBV6-1 and TRBJ2-3, with TRBD2 matching over 10 bases. CDR3 length equals 15 residues. Germline V gene data show CDR1 as MNHNS and CDR2 as SASEGT. V lost 2 bases and J lost 1; bases outside the gene matches: 0.

The chain couples TRBV29-1 to TRBJ1-1, with TRBD1 as a possible D gene (5 bases). The germline V and J ends were trimmed by 7 bases and 5 bases, with 20 bases remaining between them. The CDR3 is 14 amino acids. CDR1 and CDR2 from the germline V gene are SQVTM and ANQGSEA. CDR3 sequence: CSAEGQSGGTEAFF. The CDR3, as DNA: TGCAGCGCCGAGGGGCAGAGTGGGGGTACTGAAGCTTTCTTT.

Only a few counts were recorded for this clone. J is TRBJ2-1 and V is TRBV28; 9 bases map to TRBD2. The CDR3 spans 15 residues. V lost 6 bases to trimming and J lost 8 bases; unmatched junction nucleotides: 11. Per germline, CDR1 MDHEN and CDR2 SYDVKM. CDR3 sequence (DNA): TGTGCCAGCAGGAATGAGGCTAGCGGGACGGATGAGCAGTTCTTC. The encoded protein is CASRNEASGTDEQFF. Filled out from reference TRBV28 and TRBJ2-1, the complete variable domain reads DVKVTQSSRYLVKRTGEKVFLECVQDMDHENMFWYRQDPGLGLRLIYFSYDVKMKEKGDIPEGYSVSREKKERFSLILESASTNQTSMYLCASRNEASGTDEQFFGPGTRLTVL.

The chain combines TRBV7-9 with TRBJ1-4; perhaps TRBD1 as D (6 bases). V lost 3 bases and J lost 4, with 15 bases in between. The CDR3 length is 16 residues. Germline CDR1 SEHNR, CDR2 FQNEAQ (reference sequence). The CDR3 DNA reads as TGTGCCAGCAGCTTTTTTCCAGGGGCCGATAATGAAAAACTGTTTTTT. Amino acid sequence: CASSFFPGADNEKLFF.

The V call is TRBV6-5, the J call TRBJ2-7; no definite D call. This CDR3 is 13 amino acids long. Germline lookup yields CDR1 MNHEY and CDR2 SVGAGI. With 0 bases removed from V and 2 bases from J, the gap between germline ends came to 5 bases. The CDR3 loop is CASSYSPTYEQYF. For the CDR3, the DNA is TGTGCCAGCAGTTACTCCCCAACCTACGAGCAGTACTTC.

This clone was counted a few times. CDR3 bases: TGCAGCGCCTCCCAAGAGACCCAGTACTTC. It specifies CSASQETQYF. This chain connects TRBV29-1 to TRBJ2-5; D unclear. The CDR3 extends over 10 amino acids. Germline-derived CDR1 and CDR2 are SQVTM and ANQGSEA. The ends were cut back, 7 bases at V and 1 base at J, with 4 bases in the middle. The entire variable domain, with the rest obtained from reference TRBV29-1 and TRBJ2-5, is as follows: SAVISQKPSRDICQRGTSLTIQCQVDSQVTMMFWYRQQPGQSLTLIATANQGSEATYESGFVIDKFPISRPNLTFSTLTVSNMSPEDSSIYLCSASQETQYFGPGTRLLVL.

The V and J genes are TRBV5-1 and TRBJ1-1; 9 bases fit TRBD1. Germline loops: CDR1 SGHRS, CDR2 YFSETQ. The CDR3 runs 13 residues. The V segment lost 2 bases and the J segment 7 bases; nucleotides outside the gene matches: 3. CDR3 loop: CASSLGTGIEAFF. CDR3 in DNA: TGCGCCAGCAGCTTAGGGACAGGGATTGAAGCTTTCTTT.

The chain links TRBV5-1 to TRBJ2-5, with D possibly TRBD1 on 8 matching bases. The CDR3 has 14 residues. With 5 bases removed from V and 5 bases from J, the gap between germline ends came to 16 bases. Germline lookup yields CDR1 SGHRS and CDR2 YFSETQ. The CDR3: CASRTTGGGETQYF. The CDR3 bases are TGCGCCAGCAGAACCACAGGGGGAGGGGAGACCCAGTACTTC.

V and J are TRBV10-3 and TRBJ2-5, with D perhaps assigned TRBD1 or TRBD2 (5 bases each). V was pared by 4 bases and J by 1 base, with 19 bases between. The germline V gene has CDR1 ENHRY and CDR2 SYGVKD. CDR3 length: 17 amino acids. In DNA, the CDR3 is TGTGCCATCAGTGGGGGGAGTGAGGGTGGGGTCCAAGAGACCCAGTACTTC. The encoded protein is CAISGGSEGGVQETQYF.

The V and J genes are TRBV30 and TRBJ2-7, with 8 bases fitting TRBD1. J was trimmed by 6 bases and V by 2 bases; bases with no gene match: 6. This CDR3 has 13 amino acids. CDR1 is GTSNPN and CDR2 is SVGIG in the germline V gene (reference sequence). The CDR3 DNA reads as TGTGCCTGGAGTTTTCGTACAGGGGGCGAGCAGTACTTC. Translated: CAWSFRTGGEQYF.

This clone has just a few counts. CDR3 sequence: CASSDSDNSPLHF. CDR3 DNA: TGTGCCAGCAGTGACTCGGACAATTCACCCCTCCACTTT. The J gene is TRBJ1-6, the V gene TRBV6-4, with unresolved D. CDR3 length: 13 amino acids. CDR1 and CDR2 from the germline V gene are MRHNA and SNTAGT. V was pared by 0 bases and J by 7 bases, with 4 bases between.

The V call is TRBV30, the J call TRBJ2-3; TRBD2 aligns across 7 bases. The length of the CDR3 is 14 residues. The V gene's germline CDR1 is GTSNPN and CDR2 SVGIG (reference sequence). J gave up 1 base and V 4 bases, and 5 bases lay outside the gene matches. The DNA for the CDR3 is TGTGCCTGGAATCGGGGGGAACGCACAGATACGCAGTATTTT. Translation gives CAWNRGERTDTQYF.

The chain is built from TRBV30 and TRBJ1-5; no clear D. Germline lookup yields CDR1 GTSNPN and CDR2 SVGIG (reference sequence). Trimming shortened V by 0 bases and J by 5 bases, and 5 bases separated the two germline ends. The CDR3 extends over 12 amino acids. CDR3: CAWSVRDQPQHF. Written as DNA, the CDR3 is TGTGCCTGGAGTGTGAGGGATCAGCCCCAGCATTTT.

CDR3 region: CASSPSGRNYGYTF. CDR3 nucleotide sequence: TGTGCCAGCTCACCATCGGGACGAAACTATGGCTACACCTTC. The chain has TRBV18 and TRBJ1-2; D may be TRBD1 (5 bases). This CDR3 contains 14 residues. With 2 bases removed from V and 2 bases from J, the gap between germline ends came to 9 bases. Germline V gene sequence: CDR1 KGHSH, CDR2 LQKENI.

The genes are TRBV5-1 and TRBJ1-6; perhaps TRBD1 as D (6 bases). V was trimmed by 0 bases and J by 10 bases, leaving 20 bases between them. The CDR3 runs to 17 residues. Germline V gives CDR1 SGHRS, CDR2 YFSETQ. The CDR3 region has the DNA TGCGCCAGCAGCTTGGAAGTCACAGGGAGGAAAGGGTCACCCCTCCACTTT. Translation: CASSLEVTGRKGSPLHF.

The rearrangement links TRBV5-1 to TRBJ2-7; D possibly corresponds to TRBD1 (7 bases). The CDR3 covers 16 residues. CDR1 SGHRS and CDR2 YFSETQ come from the germline V gene. V lost 0 bases to trimming and J lost 5 bases, with 18 bases between them. The DNA for the CDR3 is TGCGCCAGCAGCTTGGGCGGTGCGGGACAGATGCACGAGCAGTACTTC. It yields the protein CASSLGGAGQMHEQYF.

This clone was found a few times. The CDR3 is CASSYSAERGYTF. DNA for the CDR3: TGTGCCAGCAGTTACTCGGCGGAACGTGGCTACACCTTC. The genes are TRBV6-5 and TRBJ1-2, with no clear D. Per the germline V gene, CDR1 is MNHEY and CDR2 is SVGAGI. The V gene lost 0 bases and the J gene lost 7 bases, with 9 bases spanning the gap. This CDR3 is 13 amino acids long.